This T cell receptor beta chain was found in a study of metastatic and nonmetastatic thyroid tumors. Points on this clone: Its target is unknown. A much larger clone sits a single nucleotide away, making a read error possible.

The V end was cut by 5 bases, the J end by 5 bases, with 15 bases between. This CDR3 has 14 residues. Germline CDR1 is SGHDT and CDR2 is YYEEEE. The study, taken as a whole, reports: Reports indicated that malignant thyroid tumors showed significantly higher TCR beta diversity than benign nodules did, in blood and tumor.

Nobody among the patients had been given any treatment before thyroid surgery. MiXCR re-clonotyped the PCR reads for TCRdb. The sample lists over 35,000 clones, less than 15% seen once, with 8% to 9.5% in the top ten. This clonotype was obtained from a female donor with papillary thyroid cancer or a benign thyroid nodule (not recorded which). Some clones in this sample may be carry-over from other donors' samples. The chain combines TRBV5-6 with TRBJ2-3, with D perhaps matching TRBD2 (6 bases). The specimen was blood. The CDR3: CASSSGRPGDTQYF. CDR3 in DNA: TGTGCCAGCAGTAGTGGGAGGCCCGGAGATACGCAGTATTTT. Looking up the rest from reference TRBV5-6 and TRBJ2-3 gives the full variable domain: DAGVTQSPTHLIKTRGQQVTLRCSPKSGHDTVSWYQQALGQGPQFIFQYYEEEERQRGNFPDRFSGHQFPNYSSELNVNALLLGDSALYLCASSSGRPGDTQYFGPGTRLTVL.